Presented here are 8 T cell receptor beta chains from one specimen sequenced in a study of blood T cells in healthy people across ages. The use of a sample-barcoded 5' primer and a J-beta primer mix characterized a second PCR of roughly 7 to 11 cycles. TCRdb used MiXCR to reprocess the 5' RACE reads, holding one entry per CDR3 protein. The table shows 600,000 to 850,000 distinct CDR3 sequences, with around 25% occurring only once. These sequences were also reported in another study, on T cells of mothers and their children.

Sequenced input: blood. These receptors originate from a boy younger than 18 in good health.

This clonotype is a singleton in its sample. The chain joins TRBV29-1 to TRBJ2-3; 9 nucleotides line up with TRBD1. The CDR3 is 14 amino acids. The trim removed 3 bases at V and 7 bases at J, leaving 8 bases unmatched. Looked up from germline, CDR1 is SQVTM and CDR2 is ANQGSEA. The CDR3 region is CSVDDTGGANTQYF. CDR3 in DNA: TGCAGCGTTGATGATACAGGGGGCGCGAATACGCAGTATTTT.

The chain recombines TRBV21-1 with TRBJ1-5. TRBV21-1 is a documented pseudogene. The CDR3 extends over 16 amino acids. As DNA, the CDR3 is TGTGCCAGCAGCAAAGCGAATTCTAATAGCAATCAGCCCCAGCATTTT. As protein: CASSKANSNSNQPQHF.

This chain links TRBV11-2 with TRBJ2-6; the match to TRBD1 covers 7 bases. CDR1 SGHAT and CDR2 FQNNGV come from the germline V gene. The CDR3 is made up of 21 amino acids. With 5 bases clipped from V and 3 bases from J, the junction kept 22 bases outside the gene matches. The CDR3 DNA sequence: TGTGCCAGCAGCACCCACCGGCAGACAGGGCTAGGAACTGGTGGGGCCAACGTCCTGACTTTC. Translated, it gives CASSTHRQTGLGTGGANVLTF.

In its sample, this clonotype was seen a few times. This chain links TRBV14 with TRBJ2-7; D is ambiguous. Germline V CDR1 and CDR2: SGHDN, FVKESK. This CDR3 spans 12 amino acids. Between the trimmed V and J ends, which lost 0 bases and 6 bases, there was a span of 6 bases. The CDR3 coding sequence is TGTGCCAGCAGCCAAGACGAATTCGAGCAGTACTTC. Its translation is CASSQDEFEQYF.

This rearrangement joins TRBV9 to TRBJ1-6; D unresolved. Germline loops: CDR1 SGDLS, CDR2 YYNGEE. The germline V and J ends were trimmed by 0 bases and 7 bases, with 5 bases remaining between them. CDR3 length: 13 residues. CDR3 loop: CASSVDPNSPLHF. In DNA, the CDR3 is TGTGCCAGCAGCGTAGATCCGAATTCACCCCTCCACTTT.

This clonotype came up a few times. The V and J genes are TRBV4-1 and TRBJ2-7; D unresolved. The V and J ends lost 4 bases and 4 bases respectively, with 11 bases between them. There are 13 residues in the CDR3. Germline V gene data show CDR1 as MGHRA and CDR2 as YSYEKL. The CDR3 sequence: CASSRQVGYEQYF. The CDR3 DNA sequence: TGCGCCAGCAGCCGGCAAGTAGGGTACGAGCAGTACTTC.

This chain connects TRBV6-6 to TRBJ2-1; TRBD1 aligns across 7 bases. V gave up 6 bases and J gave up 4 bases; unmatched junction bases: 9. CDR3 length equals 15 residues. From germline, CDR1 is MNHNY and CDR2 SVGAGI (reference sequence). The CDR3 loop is CASRYRGADYNEQFF. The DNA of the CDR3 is TGTGCCAGCAGATACAGGGGCGCTGATTACAATGAGCAGTTCTTC.

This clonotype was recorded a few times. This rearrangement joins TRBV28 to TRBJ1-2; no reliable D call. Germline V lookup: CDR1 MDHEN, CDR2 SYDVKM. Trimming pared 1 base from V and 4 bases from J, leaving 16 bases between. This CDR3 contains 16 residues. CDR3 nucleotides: TGTGCCAGCAGTTTATCCCGCGACTGGCCCGTCTATGGCTACACCTTC. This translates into CASSLSRDWPVYGYTF.